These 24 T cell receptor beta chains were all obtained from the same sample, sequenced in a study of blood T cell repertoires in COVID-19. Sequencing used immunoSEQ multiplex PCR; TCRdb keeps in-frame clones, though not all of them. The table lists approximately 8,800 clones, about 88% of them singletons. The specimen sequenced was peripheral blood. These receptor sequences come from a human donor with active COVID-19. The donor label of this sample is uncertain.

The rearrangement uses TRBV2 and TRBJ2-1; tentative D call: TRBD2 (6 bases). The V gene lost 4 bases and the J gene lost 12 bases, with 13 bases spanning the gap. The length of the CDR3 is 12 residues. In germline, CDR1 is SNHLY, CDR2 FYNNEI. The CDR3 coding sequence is TGTGCCAGCAGTGCGAGTACTAGCACGCAGTTCTTC. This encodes CASSASTSTQFF.

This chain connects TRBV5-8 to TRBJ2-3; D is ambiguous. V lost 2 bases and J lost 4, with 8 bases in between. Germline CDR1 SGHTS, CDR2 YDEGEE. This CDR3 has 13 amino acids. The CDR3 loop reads CASSLIVADTQYF. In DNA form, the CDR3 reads TGTGCCAGCAGCTTAATAGTGGCAGATACGCAGTATTTT.

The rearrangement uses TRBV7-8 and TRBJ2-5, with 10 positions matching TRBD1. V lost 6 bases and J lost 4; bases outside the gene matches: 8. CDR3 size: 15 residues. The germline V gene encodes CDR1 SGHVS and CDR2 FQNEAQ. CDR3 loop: CASSTDRGFRETQYF. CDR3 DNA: TGTGCCAGCAGTACGGACAGGGGGTTTCGAGAGACCCAGTACTTC.

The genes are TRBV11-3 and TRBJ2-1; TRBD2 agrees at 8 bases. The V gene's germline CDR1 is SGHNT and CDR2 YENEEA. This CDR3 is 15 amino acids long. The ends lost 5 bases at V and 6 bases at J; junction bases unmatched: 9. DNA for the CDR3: TGTGCCAGCAGCGGCGGGAGGCCCGCCCCCAATGAGCAGTTCTTC. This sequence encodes CASSGGRPAPNEQFF.

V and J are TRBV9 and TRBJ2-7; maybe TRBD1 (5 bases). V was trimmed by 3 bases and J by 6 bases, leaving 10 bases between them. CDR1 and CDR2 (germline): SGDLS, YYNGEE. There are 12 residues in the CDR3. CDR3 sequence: CASSAQGSEQYF. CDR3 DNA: TGTGCCAGCAGCGCTCAGGGAAGCGAGCAGTACTTC.

CDR3 region: CASSQGQGATNYGYTF. Here the CDR3 DNA reads TGTGCCAGCAGCCAGGGACAGGGGGCGACTAACTATGGCTACACCTTC. The chain has TRBV14 and TRBJ1-2; 12 bases fit TRBD1. The CDR3 spans 16 residues. The V segment lost 3 bases and the J segment 0 bases; nucleotides outside the gene matches: 2. Per the germline V gene, CDR1 is SGHDN and CDR2 is FVKESK.

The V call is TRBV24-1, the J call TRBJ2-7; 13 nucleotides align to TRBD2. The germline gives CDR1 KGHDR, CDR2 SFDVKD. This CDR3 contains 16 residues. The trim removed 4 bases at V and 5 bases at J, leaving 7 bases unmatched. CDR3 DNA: TGTGCCACCAGTGAAATTAGACTAGCGGGAGGAAACGAGCAGTACTTC. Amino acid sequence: CATSEIRLAGGNEQYF.

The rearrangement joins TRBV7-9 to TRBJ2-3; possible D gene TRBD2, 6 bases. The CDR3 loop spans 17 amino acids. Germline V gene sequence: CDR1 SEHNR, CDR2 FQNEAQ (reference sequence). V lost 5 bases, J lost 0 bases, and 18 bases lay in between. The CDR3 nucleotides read TGTGCCAGCAGCCCAGCGGGCGCTAGCCTAAGCACAGATACGCAGTATTTT. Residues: CASSPAGASLSTDTQYF.

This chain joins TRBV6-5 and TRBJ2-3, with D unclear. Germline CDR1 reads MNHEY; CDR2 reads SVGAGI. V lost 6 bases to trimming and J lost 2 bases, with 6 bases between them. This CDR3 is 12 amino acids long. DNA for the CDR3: TGTGCCAGCAGCCCCTACACAGATACGCAGTATTTT. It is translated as CASSPYTDTQYF.

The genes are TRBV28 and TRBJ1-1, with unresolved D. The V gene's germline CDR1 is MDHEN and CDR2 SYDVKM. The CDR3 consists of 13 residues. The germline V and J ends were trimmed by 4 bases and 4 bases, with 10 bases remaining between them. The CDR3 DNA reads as TGTGCCAGCAGTTCCGGACTACCCACTGAAGCTTTCTTT. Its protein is CASSSGLPTEAFF.

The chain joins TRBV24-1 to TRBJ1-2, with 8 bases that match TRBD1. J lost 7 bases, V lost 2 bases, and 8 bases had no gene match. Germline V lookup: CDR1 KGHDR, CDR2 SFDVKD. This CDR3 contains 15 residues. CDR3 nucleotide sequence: TGTGCCACCAGTGATTCACGCAGGGGGCGCGGTGGCTACACCTTC. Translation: CATSDSRRGRGGYTF.

CDR3 residues: CATSRDRREGNEKLFF. CDR3 sequence (DNA): TGTGCCACCAGCAGAGATCGCAGGGAGGGGAATGAAAAACTGTTTTTT. The rearrangement joins TRBV15 to TRBJ1-4, with D possibly TRBD1 on 5 matching bases. Germline CDR1 and CDR2: LNHNV and YYDKDF (reference sequence). The CDR3 has 16 amino acids. V was cut by 0 bases and J by 5 bases, with 13 bases left in between. Variable domain in full (rest from reference TRBV15 and TRBJ1-4): DAMVIQNPRYQVTQFGKPVTLSCSQTLNHNVMYWYQQKSSQAPKLLFHYYDKDFNNEADTPDNFQSRRPNTSFCFLDIRSPGLGDTAMYLCATSRDRREGNEKLFFGSGTQLSVL.

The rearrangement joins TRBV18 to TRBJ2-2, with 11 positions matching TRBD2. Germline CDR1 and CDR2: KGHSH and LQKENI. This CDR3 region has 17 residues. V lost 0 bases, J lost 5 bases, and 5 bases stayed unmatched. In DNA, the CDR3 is TGTGCCAGCTCACCACCGCTAGCGGGAGGTTTTACCGGGGAGCTGTTTTTT. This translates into CASSPPLAGGFTGELFF.

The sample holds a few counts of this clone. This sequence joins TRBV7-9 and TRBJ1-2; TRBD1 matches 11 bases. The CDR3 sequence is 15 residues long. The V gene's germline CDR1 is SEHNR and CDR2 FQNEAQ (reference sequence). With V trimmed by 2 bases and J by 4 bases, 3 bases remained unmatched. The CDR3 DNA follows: TGTGCCAGCAGCTTACCGGGACAGGGGGGCTATGGCTACACCTTC. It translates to CASSLPGQGGYGYTF.

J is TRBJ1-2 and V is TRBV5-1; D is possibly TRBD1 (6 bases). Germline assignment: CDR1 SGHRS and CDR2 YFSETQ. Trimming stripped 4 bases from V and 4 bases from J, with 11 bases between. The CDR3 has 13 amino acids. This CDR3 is CASSANRVYGYTF. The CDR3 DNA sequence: TGCGCCAGCAGCGCAAACAGGGTCTATGGCTACACCTTC.

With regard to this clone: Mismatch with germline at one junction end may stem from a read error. The CDR3 DNA reads as TGTGCTAGCAGCTTAGGGGTACAGGGGGCAGATACGCAGTATTTT. Residues: CASSLGVQGADTQYF. The rearrangement uses TRBV7-7 and TRBJ2-3; TRBD1 matches 8 bases. This CDR3 contains 15 residues. Germline assignment: CDR1 SSHAT and CDR2 FNYEAQ (reference sequence).

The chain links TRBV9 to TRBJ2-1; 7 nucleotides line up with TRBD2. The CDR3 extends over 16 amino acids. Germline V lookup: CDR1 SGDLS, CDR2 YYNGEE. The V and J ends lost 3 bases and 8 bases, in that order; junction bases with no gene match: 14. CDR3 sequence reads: CASSDPSGVPVDEQFF. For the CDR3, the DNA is TGTGCCAGCAGCGACCCGAGCGGGGTTCCGGTCGATGAGCAGTTCTTC.

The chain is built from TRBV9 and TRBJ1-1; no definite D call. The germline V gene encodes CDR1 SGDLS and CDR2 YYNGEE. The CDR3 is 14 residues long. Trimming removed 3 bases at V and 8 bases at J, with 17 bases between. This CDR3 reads CASSGIERLSEAFF. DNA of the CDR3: TGTGCCAGCAGCGGGATCGAGCGCCTATCCGAAGCTTTCTTT.

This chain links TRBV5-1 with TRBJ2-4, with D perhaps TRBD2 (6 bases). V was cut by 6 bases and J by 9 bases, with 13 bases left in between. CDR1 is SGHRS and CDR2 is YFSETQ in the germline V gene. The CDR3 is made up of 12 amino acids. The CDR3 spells CASTQTGGIQYF. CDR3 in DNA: TGCGCCAGCACTCAGACCGGGGGCATTCAGTACTTC. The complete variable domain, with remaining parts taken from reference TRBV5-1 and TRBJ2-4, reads KAGVTQTPRYLIKTRGQQVTLSCSPISGHRSVSWYQQTPGQGLQFLFEYFSETQRNKGNFPGRFSGRQFSNSRSEMNVSTLELGDSALYLCASTQTGGIQYFGAGTRLSVL.

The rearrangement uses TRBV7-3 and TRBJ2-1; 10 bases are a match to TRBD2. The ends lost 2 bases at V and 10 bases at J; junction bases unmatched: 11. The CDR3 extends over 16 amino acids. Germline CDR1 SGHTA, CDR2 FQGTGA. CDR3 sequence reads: CASSLLPSGSLNEQFF. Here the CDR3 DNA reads TGTGCCAGCAGCTTATTACCTAGCGGGAGCTTGAACGAGCAGTTCTTC.

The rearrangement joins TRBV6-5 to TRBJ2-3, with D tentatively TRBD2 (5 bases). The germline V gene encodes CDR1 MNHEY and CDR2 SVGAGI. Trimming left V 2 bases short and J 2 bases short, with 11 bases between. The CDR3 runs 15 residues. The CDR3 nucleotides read TGTGCCAGCAGTTACACCCGGGAATCCACAGATACGCAGTATTTT. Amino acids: CASSYTRESTDTQYF.

The chain's CDR3 is CATRGSGRRTDTQYF. CDR3 DNA sequence: TGTGCCACCCGAGGTAGCGGGAGGCGCACAGATACGCAGTATTTT. The chain links TRBV27 to TRBJ2-3; 10 bases line up with TRBD2. Germline V lookup: CDR1 MNHEY, CDR2 SMNVEV (reference sequence). The ends lost 10 bases at V and 1 base at J; junction bases unmatched: 8. There are 15 residues in the CDR3.

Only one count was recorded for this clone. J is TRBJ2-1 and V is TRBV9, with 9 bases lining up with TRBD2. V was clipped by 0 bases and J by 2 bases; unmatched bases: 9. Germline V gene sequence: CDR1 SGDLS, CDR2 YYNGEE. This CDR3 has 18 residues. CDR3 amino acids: CASSVEGLAGGTYNEQFF. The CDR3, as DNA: TGTGCCAGCAGCGTAGAGGGATTGGCGGGAGGGACCTACAATGAGCAGTTCTTC. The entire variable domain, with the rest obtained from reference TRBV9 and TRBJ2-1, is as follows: DSGVTQTPKHLITATGQRVTLRCSPRSGDLSVYWYQQSLDQGLQFLIQYYNGEERAKGNILERFSAQQFPDLHSELNLSSLELGDSALYFCASSVEGLAGGTYNEQFFGPGTRLTVL.

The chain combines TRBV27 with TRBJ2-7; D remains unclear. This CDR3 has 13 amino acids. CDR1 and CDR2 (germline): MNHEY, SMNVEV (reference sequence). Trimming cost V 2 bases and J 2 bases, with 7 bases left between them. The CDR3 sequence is CASSLLGPYEQYF. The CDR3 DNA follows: TGTGCCAGCAGTTTACTAGGCCCCTACGAGCAGTACTTC.